Listed below are T cell receptor beta chains from one sample, sequenced in a study of T cells in Graves' hyperthyroidism and ophthalmopathy. TCRdb recomputed calls from the multiplex PCR reads with MiXCR, one row per CDR3 protein. The sample holds roughly 180,000 distinct CDR3 sequences, 15% to 20% seen once. The sample taken for sequencing was blood. All receptors come from a woman in her fifties or sixties with Graves' hyperthyroidism. CDR3s include the opening cysteine and the closing phenylalanine or tryptophan. Each record gives: V gene, J gene, CDR3 protein.

>TRBV11-2|TRBJ2-7
CASSLTGLAGVYEQYF
>TRBV7-9|TRBJ2-7
CASSSRDSVSYEQYF
>TRBV4-2|TRBJ1-2
CASSQDQGGITYGYTF
>TRBV9|TRBJ1-2
CASSVDSQPPIF
>TRBV7-2|TRBJ1-3
CASSFASSGNTIYF
>TRBV7-9|TRBJ1-3
CASSSPRVLRNTIYF
>TRBV7-8|TRBJ1-1
CASSLADRGRRTEAFF
>TRBV20-1|TRBJ1-1
CSAQSVAVEAFF
>TRBV7-9|TRBJ1-4
CASSSWDEKLFF
>TRBV5-4|TRBJ2-1
CASSIRFSGGATEQFF
>TRBV6-5|TRBJ1-1
CASSYSQAGGTEAFF
>TRBV20-1|TRBJ2-5
CSAPGGDQETQYF
>TRBV12-3/TRBV12-4|TRBJ1-5
CASSKTGKGNRPQHF
>TRBV9|TRBJ2-3
CASSVAGTRGRDTQYF
>TRBV5-1|TRBJ2-5
CASGLVQETQYF
>TRBV2|TRBJ1-4
CASSLTGSGEKLFF
>TRBV28|TRBJ1-2
CASTDRAYGYTF
>TRBV7-3|TRBJ2-3
CASSPGRTDTQYF
>TRBV18|TRBJ1-4
CASSPSGQGSYNEKLFF
>TRBV7-6|TRBJ1-1
CASSANMRRNTEAFF
>TRBV28|TRBJ2-1
CASSSGRAVSYNEQFF
>TRBV2|TRBJ1-2
CASRGDGYTF
>TRBV10-3|TRBJ2-5
CAISDPGQGAEETQYF
>TRBV4-1|TRBJ2-7
CASSHVGTGRSYEQYF
>TRBV7-9|TRBJ1-6
CASSLGSGEVSPLHF
>TRBV3-1|TRBJ2-2
CASSQADSTGELFF
>TRBV27|TRBJ2-5
CASSYLTGGKETQYF
>TRBV2|TRBJ2-1
CASSGLAGPNEQFF
>TRBV5-1|TRBJ2-2
CASSLVTPNTGELFF
>TRBV7-2|TRBJ1-1
CASSLTNSNTEAFF
>TRBV5-1|TRBJ2-7
CASSLNVYEQYF
>TRBV6-1|TRBJ2-7
CASSQSTGQKYEQYF
>TRBV13|TRBJ2-1
CASRIAGDNEQFF
>TRBV20-1|TRBJ2-5
CSARIVGLETQYF
>TRBV5-5|TRBJ1-4
CASSYGISATNEKPFF
>TRBV7-2|TRBJ2-5
CASSLQPGAQETQYF
>TRBV2|TRBJ1-2
CASSEVTGFGYTF
>TRBV4-1|TRBJ2-5
CASSQEVAGGLETQYF
>TRBV27|TRBJ1-1
CASSLAGVTEAFF
>TRBV9|TRBJ1-2
CASSSDGTVLDYGYTF
>TRBV4-1|TRBJ2-2
CASSQGRESAGELFF
>TRBV7-9|TRBJ1-5
CASSLLGERQPQHF
>TRBV9|TRBJ1-2
CASSRVYGYTF
>TRBV6-1|TRBJ2-7
CASKSTGVVSYEQYF
>TRBV11-1|TRBJ2-5
CASSFAGTLQETQHF
>TRBV5-1|TRBJ2-3
CASMGRGHESDTQYF
>TRBV2|TRBJ1-5
CASSGVATKNQPQHF
>TRBV27|TRBJ2-7
CASSTAGTGSNEQYF
>TRBV6-1|TRBJ2-3
CASKRTGQTDTQYF
>TRBV9|TRBJ2-1
CASSGGGRSSSYNEQFF
>TRBV18|TRBJ2-1
CASSSPGTGMANEQFF